The rows below give T cell receptor beta chains drawn from one sample of a study of blood T cell repertoires in COVID-19. TCRdb's table, derived via immunoSEQ multiplex PCR, lists solely in-frame clones and lacks some. The sample gives about 74,000 clones, approximately 90% of which show up once; 4.8% is in the top ten. The sample taken for sequencing was peripheral blood. The receptors originated from an older woman with active COVID-19. CDR3s include the opening cysteine and the closing phenylalanine or tryptophan. D genes are given only for firm matches. Part of the rows lack a size; the others show once, few, many or a class for expanded clones.

v_call	j_call	d_call	clone_size	cdr3_nt	cdr3_aa
TRBV4-1	TRBJ1-1	-	-	TGCGCCAGCAGCCCCCACAGGGCCCGGGAGGCCTCTGGGGCTTTCTTT	CASSPHRAREASGAFF
TRBV2	TRBJ2-6	TRBD1	-	TGTGCCAGCCGACATGACAGGGGGCCTAACGGGGCCAACGTCCTGACTTTC	CASRHDRGPNGANVLTF
TRBV29-1	TRBJ2-3	TRBD1	-	TGCAGCGCCCGGACAGGGACTAGCACAGATACGCAGTATTTT	CSARTGTSTDTQYF
TRBV5-1	TRBJ2-2	TRBD1	-	TGCGCCAGCAGCAGAACAGGGGAGAGGAATCAGGGGGAGCTGTTTTTT	CASSRTGERNQGELFF
TRBV7-9	TRBJ1-4	-	-	TGTGCCAGCAGCCTCGGTTCAACTAATGAAAAACTGTTTTTT	CASSLGSTNEKLFF
TRBV19	TRBJ2-5	-	few	TGTGCCAGTAAGGCGAAGGGGAAAGAGACCCAGTACTTC	CASKAKGKETQYF
TRBV11-3	TRBJ2-3	TRBD2	-	TGTGCCAGCAGCTTAGCGAAAACTAGCGGAGGAGGGGGAGATACGCAGTATTTT	CASSLAKTSGGGGDTQYF
TRBV29-1	TRBJ1-2	-	once	TGCAGCGTTGAACCGGGGTTTGATGGCTACACCTTC	CSVEPGFDGYTF
TRBV10-3	TRBJ2-7	TRBD1	once	TGTGCCATGGGGGACAGCTCCTACGAGCAGTACTTC	CAMGDSSYEQYF
TRBV7-6	TRBJ2-1	TRBD1	once	TGTGCCAGCAGCTTAGCGCTGTGGACAGGTCACAATGAGCAGTTCTTC	CASSLALWTGHNEQFF
TRBV30	TRBJ2-3	-	-	TGTGCCTGGAAGAGGGGGGGACCGGGCACAGATACGCAGTATTTT	CAWKRGGPGTDTQYF
TRBV15	TRBJ2-1	-	once	TGTGCCACCAGCAGAGATAGCTACAATGAGCAGTTCTTC	CATSRDSYNEQFF
TRBV28	TRBJ1-1	-	-	TGTGCCAGCAGTTTTCAGGTGGGCTTAGCAGGGGCTTTCTTT	CASSFQVGLAGAFF
TRBV6-6	TRBJ2-5	TRBD1	-	TGTGCCAGCAGTTATAGCGACAGGGCATTACAAGAGACCCAGTACTTC	CASSYSDRALQETQYF
TRBV29-1	TRBJ2-2	TRBD2	-	TGCAGCGTTGCAACTAGCGGGATAGGTAGGGACACCGGGGAGCTGTTTTTT	CSVATSGIGRDTGELFF
TRBV4-1	TRBJ2-1	-	-	TGCGCCAGCAGCCAACAGGCGCAGGCGTACAATGAGCAGTTCTTC	CASSQQAQAYNEQFF
TRBV5-6	TRBJ2-1	TRBD1	once	TGTGCCAGCAGCTTGGGCCCTACGACAGGGCAAAGGCAGTTCTTC	CASSLGPTTGQRQFF
TRBV30	TRBJ2-7	-	few	TGTGCCTGGAACCGCCGGGCCTCGGAGGGTGGGCAGTACTTC	CAWNRRASEGGQYF
TRBV5-4	TRBJ1-1	-	once	TGTGCCAGCAGTCGGGGGGGTTCCGCTGAAGCTTTCTTT	CASSRGGSAEAFF
TRBV3-1/TRBV3-2	TRBJ2-7	TRBD2	-	TGTGCCAGCAGCCTTAGCGGGAGCGCCTACGAGCAGTACTTC	CASSLSGSAYEQYF
TRBV19	TRBJ1-1	TRBD1	once	TGTGCCAGCCAACACAGGGGTGGAGGGAGGAGAGGCACTGAAGCTTTCTTT	CASQHRGGGRRGTEAFF
TRBV19	TRBJ1-2	-	-	TGTGCCAGTAGTTATCGAAAGGGAGGCGGCGCTAATGGCTACACCTTC	CASSYRKGGGANGYTF
TRBV28	TRBJ1-1	-	-	TGTGCCAGCAACGGACATTCGAACACTGAAGCTTTCTTT	CASNGHSNTEAFF
TRBV11-2	TRBJ2-3	TRBD1	-	TGTGCCAGCAGTACCGGGACAGGCACAGATACGCAGTATTTT	CASSTGTGTDTQYF
TRBV28	TRBJ1-1	-	-	-	CASSSSGFGTEAFF
TRBV9	TRBJ1-1	TRBD1	-	TGTGCCAGCAGCGTAGGGGGACAGGGGTGGGGCACTGAAGCTTTCTTT	CASSVGGQGWGTEAFF
TRBV12-3/TRBV12-4	TRBJ1-1	-	-	TGTGCCAGCAGCTATACTACACGAACTGAAGCTTTCTTT	CASSYTTRTEAFF
TRBV18	TRBJ2-7	TRBD2	-	TGTGCCAGCTCACCACCCAAGGGAGGGACCTACGAGCAGTACTTC	CASSPPKGGTYEQYF
TRBV28	TRBJ1-2	-	-	TGTGCCAGCAGTTGGAGGGGAGGCTACACCTTC	CASSWRGGYTF
TRBV7-8	TRBJ2-5	TRBD1	-	TGTGCCAGCAGCTTATCTCCCGGGACAGGGACGGAGACCCAGTACTTC	CASSLSPGTGTETQYF
TRBV5-1	TRBJ2-7	TRBD2	-	TGCGCCAGCAGCTTGGCCTGGGTAGCGGGAGGGTACGAGCAGTACTTC	CASSLAWVAGGYEQYF
TRBV7-2	TRBJ1-2	-	-	TGTGCCAGCAGCTCCGGACTCTCCTATGGCTACACCTTC	CASSSGLSYGYTF
TRBV5-6	TRBJ2-7	TRBD1	-	TGTGCCAGCAGCTTGGGGACAGGCAATCGGTACTTC	CASSLGTGNRYF
TRBV5-6	TRBJ2-1	TRBD2	once	TGTGCCAGCAGCCCCACCAAGACTAGCGGGATAAACAATGAGCAGTTCTTC	CASSPTKTSGINNEQFF
TRBV7-2	TRBJ2-7	-	-	TGTGCCAGCCGCGGGGCCTCCTACGAGCAGTACTTC	CASRGASYEQYF
TRBV6-5	TRBJ2-1	TRBD2	once	TGTGCCAGCAGCCGACGGGGAGGGCGAGAGCAGTTCTTC	CASSRRGGREQFF
TRBV28	TRBJ2-3	TRBD1	-	TGTGCCAGCAGGGGAAGGACAGGGGGTACCGATACGCAGTATTTT	CASRGRTGGTDTQYF
TRBV30	TRBJ2-1	TRBD2	-	TGTGCCTGGGACCGAGGAACTAGCGGATACAATGAGCAGTTCTTC	CAWDRGTSGYNEQFF
TRBV29-1	TRBJ2-1	TRBD2	-	TGCAGCGCAGCGGGAGTCCCCTACAATGAGCAGTTCTTC	CSAAGVPYNEQFF
TRBV24-1	TRBJ1-2	-	-	TGTGCCACCAGTGATTTGAACTTAAACTATGGCTACACCTTC	CATSDLNLNYGYTF
TRBV30	TRBJ1-4	TRBD1	-	TGTGCCTGGAGTGTAGTTGGGACAGGGGGAGAAAAACTGTTTTTT	CAWSVVGTGGEKLFF
TRBV5-1	TRBJ1-6	-	-	TGCGCCAGCAGTGTACAGGAGAATTCACCCCTCCACTTT	CASSVQENSPLHF
TRBV28	TRBJ2-3	-	-	TGTGCCAGCAGTCTACCCGACGGGACTACAGATACGCAGTATTTT	CASSLPDGTTDTQYF
TRBV14	TRBJ2-1	TRBD2	-	TGTGCCAGCAGCCAGAAGCGGGACTCCTACAATGAGCAGTTCTTC	CASSQKRDSYNEQFF
TRBV19	TRBJ2-1	-	-	TGTGCCAGTAGTAACTTGGAGGGAAGGAATGAGCAGTTCTTC	CASSNLEGRNEQFF
TRBV5-1	TRBJ2-6	-	-	TGCGCCAGCAGGCAGGACTCTGGGGCCAACGTCCTGACTTTC	CASRQDSGANVLTF
TRBV5-6	TRBJ2-7	TRBD2	-	TGTGCCAGCAGCTTGCCCGGACTAGCGGAATTTGCCTCCTACGAGCAGTACTTC	CASSLPGLAEFASYEQYF
TRBV7-9	TRBJ1-5	-	-	TGTGCCAGCAGCCGCTCAGGCCAGAGCAATCAGCCCCAGCATTTT	CASSRSGQSNQPQHF
TRBV25-1	TRBJ2-5	-	-	TGTGCCAGCAGTGGACAGGCAGGGACCCAGTACTTC	CASSGQAGTQYF
TRBV5-1	TRBJ2-6	-	-	TGCGCCAGCAGCTTGGTTCCGACAGATTCCTCTGGGGCCAACGTCCTGACTTTC	CASSLVPTDSSGANVLTF
TRBV15	TRBJ2-2	-	-	TGTGCCACCAGCAGATCGCCAGGGGTCAACACCGGGGAGCTGTTTTTT	CATSRSPGVNTGELFF
TRBV19	TRBJ2-3	TRBD2	-	TGTGCCAGTAGTATAACAGACTTACAGGGACTAGCGGGTTACACAGATACGCAGTATTTT	CASSITDLQGLAGYTDTQYF
TRBV6-5	TRBJ2-7	-	-	TGTGCCACCGGCGAGAGGAAGGACTACGAGCAGTACTTC	CATGERKDYEQYF
TRBV7-6	TRBJ1-6	-	-	TGTGCCAGCAGCTTAGTGGTTAGCTATAATTCACCCCTCCACTTT	CASSLVVSYNSPLHF
TRBV7-8	TRBJ2-2	-	-	TGTGCCAGCAAACAGAGAAACACCGGGGAGCTGTTTTTT	CASKQRNTGELFF